Presented here are 32 T cell receptor beta chains from one specimen sequenced in a study of blood T cells in healthy people across ages. A second PCR of roughly 7 to 11 cycles used a sample-barcoded 5' primer and a J-beta primer mix. TCRdb reprocessed the 5' RACE reads via MiXCR and lists one record per CDR3 protein. The table lists fewer than 950,000 distinct CDR3 sequences, around half of them singletons, with 40% to 50% in the top ten. Sequences were obtained from blood. Receptor source: a man older than 75 in good health.

The rearrangement joins TRBV7-2 to TRBJ2-3; 10 nucleotides agree with TRBD1. Germline V lookup: CDR1 SGHTA, CDR2 FQGNSA. The CDR3 sequence is 16 residues long. With V trimmed by 4 bases and J by 2 bases, 6 bases remained unmatched. The CDR3 protein is CASSSRDRGFTDTQYF. In DNA, the CDR3 is TGTGCCAGCAGCTCCCGGGACAGGGGTTTCACAGATACGCAGTATTTT.

The sample holds many counts of this clonotype. This chain joins TRBV6-2 or TRBV6-3 and TRBJ2-1, with TRBD2 identical over 7 bases. After removal of 7 bases from V and 1 base from J, the junction contained 7 bases not matched to a gene. CDR3 length equals 15 residues. Germline assignment: CDR1 MNHEY and CDR2 SVGEGT. The CDR3 loop is CASTGLAVSYNEQFF. DNA of the CDR3: TGTGCCAGCACGGGGCTAGCGGTTTCCTACAATGAGCAGTTCTTC.

This clonotype was observed a few times. The V call is TRBV9, the J call TRBJ1-1; D unclear. Trimming shortened V by 2 bases and J by 4 bases, and 9 bases separated the two germline ends. This CDR3 is 13 amino acids long. Germline loops: CDR1 SGDLS, CDR2 YYNGEE. The CDR3 loop is CASSVSGVTEAFF. The CDR3 DNA sequence: TGTGCCAGCAGCGTGAGTGGTGTCACTGAAGCTTTCTTT.

The chain is built from TRBV27 and TRBJ1-2; possibly TRBD1 for D (5 bases). V lost 7 bases and J lost 4, with 19 bases in between. This CDR3 is built from 15 residues. From germline, CDR1 is MNHEY and CDR2 SMNVEV (reference sequence). For the CDR3, the DNA is TGTGCCAGCAACCTCTGGACAAAAAAGGGCTATGGCTACACCTTC. It encodes CASNLWTKKGYGYTF.

This rearrangement joins TRBV27 to TRBJ2-7; the match to TRBD1 covers 10 bases. J was trimmed by 4 bases and V by 8 bases; bases with no gene match: 14. CDR1 MNHEY and CDR2 SMNVEV come from the germline V gene (reference sequence). This CDR3 contains 16 residues. CDR3 DNA sequence: TGTGCCAGCGGCTTAACGGGCCCGGGACAGGGGTACGAGCAGTACTTC. It codes for CASGLTGPGQGYEQYF.

This clonotype came up a few times. V is TRBV10-3 and J is TRBJ2-7, with D uncertain. There are 12 residues in the CDR3. Germline V gene data show CDR1 as ENHRY and CDR2 as SYGVKD. The V end was cut by 2 bases, the J end by 6 bases, with 8 bases between. The CDR3, as DNA: TGTGCCATCAGTGAGGCCAGCGCCGAGCAGTACTTC. Amino acid sequence: CAISEASAEQYF.

The V gene is TRBV21-1, the J gene TRBJ2-3. TRBV21-1 is marked as a pseudogene. The CDR3 extends over 13 amino acids. This CDR3 is CASSNLFSDTQYF. In DNA form, the CDR3 reads TGTGCCAGCAGCAACTTGTTCTCAGATACGCAGTATTTT.

As concerns this clonotype: Germline is not matched at one junction end, which may reflect a read error. This chain connects TRBV28 to TRBJ1-5, with TRBD1 matching 12 bases. The CDR3 extends over 15 amino acids. Germline V gene data show CDR1 as MDHEN and CDR2 as SYDVKM. CDR3: CASSPGTGGNRPQHF. CDR3 nucleotides: TGTGCCAGCAGCCCCGGGACAGGGGGCAATCGGCCCCAGCATTTT.

The chain combines TRBV5-1 with TRBJ2-1; a weak D match, TRBD1 (6 bases). Between the trimmed V and J ends, which lost 2 bases and 6 bases, there was a span of 15 bases. The germline V gene encodes CDR1 SGHRS and CDR2 YFSETQ. This CDR3 has 15 residues. The CDR3 loop reads CASSFSGVGGNEQFF. The CDR3 nucleotides read TGCGCCAGCAGCTTTTCAGGGGTCGGAGGCAATGAGCAGTTCTTC.

This clonotype was recorded at least ten times. The V call is TRBV7-2, the J call TRBJ2-3; 8 bases are shared with TRBD2. The CDR3 spans 12 residues. V shed 4 bases, J shed 14 bases, and the junction held 8 bases outside the gene matches. CDR1 SGHTA and CDR2 FQGNSA come from the germline V gene. CDR3 loop: CASSSGRGDAYF. For the CDR3, the DNA is TGTGCCAGCAGCTCCGGGAGGGGTGACGCGTATTTT. Full variable domain (missing parts from reference TRBV7-2 and TRBJ2-3): GAGVSQSPSNKVTEKGKDVELRCDPISGHTALYWYRQSLGQGLEFLIYFQGNSAPDKSGLPSDRFSAERTGGSVSTLTIQRTQQEDSAVYLCASSSGRGDAYFGPGTRLTVL.

The chain links TRBV7-8 to TRBJ2-7; tentatively, D is TRBD2 (6 bases). CDR1 SGHVS and CDR2 FQNEAQ come from the germline V gene. The CDR3 loop spans 17 amino acids. V dropped 1 base and J dropped 1 base, with 17 bases sitting between them. CDR3 protein: CASSLVGVEGRSYEQYF. In DNA form, the CDR3 reads TGTGCCAGCAGCTTAGTTGGGGTGGAGGGGAGGTCCTACGAGCAGTACTTC.

The V and J genes are TRBV12-3 or TRBV12-4 and TRBJ2-1; D unresolved. CDR3 length: 13 amino acids. The ends were cut back, 3 bases at V and 8 bases at J, with 11 bases in the middle. The CDR3 DNA reads as TGTGCCAGCAGTTTCGTGGTATCATATGAGCAGTTCTTC. Translating it yields CASSFVVSYEQFF.

The rearrangement uses TRBV4-1 and TRBJ2-7; 7 bases fit TRBD2. Germline V gene lookup returns CDR1 MGHRA and CDR2 YSYEKL. The CDR3 is 16 amino acids. Trimming took 1 base from V and 1 from J; bases not matched to a gene: 7. CDR3: CASSQGRGRASYEQYF. Written as DNA, the CDR3 is TGCGCCAGCAGCCAAGGGCGAGGGAGGGCATCCTACGAGCAGTACTTC.

Here the CDR3 reads CASRTTASGNTIYF. DNA of the CDR3: TGTGCCAGCAGGACGACAGCCTCTGGAAACACCATATATTTT. This sequence joins TRBV6-5 and TRBJ1-3; D is perhaps TRBD1 (5 bases). Trimming shortened V by 6 bases and J by 0 bases, and 9 bases separated the two germline ends. There are 14 residues in the CDR3. Germline lookup yields CDR1 MNHEY and CDR2 SVGAGI.

This clonotype was observed once. The genes are TRBV12-3 or TRBV12-4 and TRBJ1-1, with D possibly being TRBD1 (5 bases). This CDR3 has 14 residues. V was pared by 3 bases and J by 4 bases, with 12 bases between. Here the CDR3 reads CASSFKAGTTEAFF. In DNA form, the CDR3 reads TGTGCCAGCAGTTTTAAAGCAGGGACCACTGAAGCTTTCTTT.

The sample holds many counts of this clonotype. This chain links TRBV7-2 with TRBJ2-5, with 9 positions matching TRBD2. The CDR3 loop spans 15 amino acids. Germline CDR1 SGHTA, CDR2 FQGNSA. Trimming at V came to 1 base and at J to 3 bases, leaving 3 bases not matched to a gene. The CDR3 nucleotides read TGTGCCAGCAGCTTAGTCGGGACTAGCAAAGAGACCCAGTACTTC. It encodes CASSLVGTSKETQYF.

The rearrangement links TRBV18 to TRBJ2-5; tentatively, D is TRBD1 (6 bases). Germline CDR1 and CDR2: KGHSH and LQKENI. V was trimmed by 6 bases and J by 5 bases, leaving 10 bases between them. This CDR3 spans 12 amino acids. CDR3 bases: TGTGCCAGCTCCGAAAGGGGGGAGACCCAGTACTTC. This gives the protein CASSERGETQYF.

The V gene is TRBV11-1, the J gene TRBJ2-1; D perhaps matches TRBD2 (7 bases). Germline V gene lookup returns CDR1 SGHAT and CDR2 FQDESV (reference sequence). The length of the CDR3 is 12 residues. Trimming pared 8 bases from V and 6 bases from J, leaving 11 bases between. In nucleotides, the CDR3 is TGTGCCAGCGCAAGGGGGGGCAATGAGCAGTTCTTC. Encoded protein: CASARGGNEQFF.

A note on this clonotype: An end of the junction does not agree with germline; a read error may underlie this. The CDR3: CASSGQPNTEAFF. The CDR3 nucleotides are TGTGCTAGCAGTGGACAGCCTAACACTGAAGCTTTCTTT. The chain links TRBV28 to TRBJ1-1, with a tentative D call TRBD1 (6 bases). Per the germline V gene, CDR1 is MDHEN and CDR2 is SYDVKM. The CDR3 is 13 amino acids.

J is TRBJ1-4 and V is TRBV29-1; possibly TRBD1 for D (5 bases). The CDR3 is made up of 13 amino acids. The V end lost 2 bases, the J end lost 6 bases, and 10 bases lay between the germline ends. Germline CDR1 is SQVTM and CDR2 is ANQGSEA. The CDR3 spells CSVETGGYEKLFF. CDR3 bases: TGCAGCGTTGAAACAGGCGGATATGAAAAACTGTTTTTT. Supplemented by reference TRBV29-1 and TRBJ1-4, the full variable domain reads SAVISQKPSRDICQRGTSLTIQCQVDSQVTMMFWYRQQPGQSLTLIATANQGSEATYESGFVIDKFPISRPNLTFSTLTVSNMSPEDSSIYLCSVETGGYEKLFFGSGTQLSVL.

V gene TRBV3-1 combines with J gene TRBJ2-7; D remains unclear. Germline loops: CDR1 LGHDT, CDR2 YNNKEL (reference sequence). Trimming stripped 1 base from V and 4 bases from J, with 8 bases between. The CDR3 has 13 amino acids. CDR3 amino acids: CASSQVVGYEQYF. The CDR3 nucleotides read TGTGCCAGCAGCCAAGTCGTAGGTTACGAGCAGTACTTC.

V is TRBV12-3 or TRBV12-4 and J is TRBJ1-2, with a weak D call TRBD1 (6 bases). V lost 1 base to trimming and J lost 6 bases, with 6 bases between them. The CDR3 consists of 12 residues. This CDR3 is CASSLDRDGYTF. CDR3 coding DNA: TGTGCCAGCAGTTTAGACAGGGATGGCTACACCTTC.

V and J are TRBV24-1 and TRBJ2-1, with TRBD1 matching 8 bases. J lost 4 bases, V lost 2 bases, and 6 bases had no gene match. This CDR3 has 16 amino acids. Germline CDR1 is KGHDR and CDR2 is SFDVKD. The CDR3 nucleotides read TGTGCCACCAGTGATTCGTGGACAGGGCGTTACAATGAGCAGTTCTTC. Encoded protein: CATSDSWTGRYNEQFF.

The CDR3 DNA reads as TGTGCCAGCAGCACTGGGAGGGGACGGTCCTACGAGCAGTACTTC. Protein sequence: CASSTGRGRSYEQYF. The chain links TRBV9 to TRBJ2-7, with 7 bases matching TRBD2. CDR1 and CDR2 (germline): SGDLS, YYNGEE. V was pared by 4 bases and J by 1 base, with 8 bases of the junction left unmatched. The CDR3 is 15 residues long.

The chain links TRBV29-1 to TRBJ2-5; 7 bases map to TRBD1. V was pared by 4 bases and J by 3 bases, with 8 bases of the junction left unmatched. From germline, CDR1 is SQVTM and CDR2 ANQGSEA. This CDR3 comprises 14 residues. The CDR3 is CSVGGQGVKETQYF. DNA for the CDR3: TGCAGCGTTGGGGGGCAGGGGGTTAAAGAGACCCAGTACTTC.

In this sample, this clonotype turned up a few times. This chain joins TRBV6-1 and TRBJ2-7; D gene ambiguous. The CDR3 length is 13 residues. Germline values: CDR1 MNHNS, CDR2 SASEGT. Trimming cost V 2 bases and J 7 bases, with 12 bases left between them. CDR3 region: CASSEKGSAEQYF. As DNA, the CDR3 is TGTGCCAGCAGTGAAAAGGGCTCCGCGGAGCAGTACTTC.

This chain uses TRBV20-1 with TRBJ2-3; tentative D call: TRBD1 (7 bases). Germline V CDR1 and CDR2: DFQATT, SNEGSKA (reference sequence). This CDR3 is built from 15 residues. V was shortened by 0 bases and J by 1 base, with 11 bases between the two germline ends. Here the CDR3 DNA reads TGCAGTGCTAGAGATGCGGGGACAGGCACAGATACGCAGTATTTT. Its protein is CSARDAGTGTDTQYF.

This clonotype has more than one count but fewer than ten. The chain carries TRBV10-3 and TRBJ2-5; a possible D gene is TRBD2 (6 bases). Germline CDR1 ENHRY, CDR2 SYGVKD. CDR3 size: 14 residues. Trimming removed 4 bases from V and 5 bases from J, with 14 bases in between. CDR3 nucleotides: TGTGCCATCAGTGGCGGGGCGGCGGCGGAGACCCAGTACTTC. This encodes CAISGGAAAETQYF.

The chain is built from TRBV10-3 and TRBJ2-3, with D perhaps assigned TRBD1 or TRBD2 (5 bases each). Germline V CDR1 and CDR2: ENHRY, SYGVKD. With 3 bases removed from V and 14 bases from J, the gap between germline ends came to 21 bases. The CDR3 extends over 14 amino acids. The CDR3 region is CAISEGQTERDAYF. For the CDR3, the DNA is TGTGCCATCAGTGAAGGACAAACTGAAAGGGACGCGTATTTT.

The chain has TRBV12-3 or TRBV12-4 and TRBJ2-7, with D perhaps TRBD1 (6 bases). The CDR3 loop spans 14 amino acids. The V and J ends lost 3 bases and 0 bases respectively, with 9 bases between them. The CDR3 spells CASSFRGPSYEQYF. The CDR3 coding sequence is TGTGCCAGCAGTTTCAGGGGTCCCTCCTACGAGCAGTACTTC.

The chain couples TRBV11-2 to TRBJ2-7; no definite D call. The CDR3 runs 16 residues. CDR1 is SGHAT and CDR2 is FQNNGV in the germline V gene. V was shortened by 6 bases and J by 2 bases, with 20 bases between the two germline ends. The CDR3 sequence is CASSIVPPNPTYEQYF. CDR3 DNA sequence: TGTGCCAGCAGTATTGTCCCCCCGAACCCAACCTACGAGCAGTACTTC.

The chain couples TRBV12-3 or TRBV12-4 to TRBJ2-7, with D possibly being TRBD1 or TRBD2 (5 bases each). V lost 5 bases and J 3 bases, leaving 14 bases between the germline ends. CDR3 length: 14 amino acids. CDR3 sequence (DNA): TGTGCCAGCAGTCCCGGGGCTAGGATCTACGAGCAGTACTTC. Its translation is CASSPGARIYEQYF.